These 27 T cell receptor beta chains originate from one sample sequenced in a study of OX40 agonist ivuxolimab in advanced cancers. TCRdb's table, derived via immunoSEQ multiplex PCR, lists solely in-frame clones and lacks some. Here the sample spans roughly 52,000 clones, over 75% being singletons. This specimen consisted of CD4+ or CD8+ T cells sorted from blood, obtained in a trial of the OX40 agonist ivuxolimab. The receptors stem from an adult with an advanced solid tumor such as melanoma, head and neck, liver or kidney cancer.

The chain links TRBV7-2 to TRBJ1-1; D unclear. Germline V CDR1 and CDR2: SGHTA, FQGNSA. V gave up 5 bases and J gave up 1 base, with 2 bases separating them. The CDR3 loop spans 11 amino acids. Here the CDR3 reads CASSQNTEAFF. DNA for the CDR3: TGTGCCAGCAGCCAGAACACTGAAGCTTTCTTT.

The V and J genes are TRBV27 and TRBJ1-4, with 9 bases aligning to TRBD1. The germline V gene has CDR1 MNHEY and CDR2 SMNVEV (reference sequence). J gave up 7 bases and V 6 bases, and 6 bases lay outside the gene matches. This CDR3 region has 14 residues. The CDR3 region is CASRRTGAGEKLFF. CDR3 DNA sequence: TGTGCCAGCAGAAGGACAGGGGCGGGTGAAAAACTGTTTTTT.

CDR3: CASRGTGTSGNTGELFF. The DNA of the CDR3 is TGTGCCAGCAGGGGCACCGGGACTAGCGGGAACACCGGGGAGCTGTTTTTT. V is TRBV27 and J is TRBJ2-2; 11 nucleotides line up with TRBD2. The V gene end was trimmed by 6 bases and the J gene end by 1 base; junction bases not matched to a gene: 7. Per the germline V gene, CDR1 is MNHEY and CDR2 is SMNVEV (reference sequence). This CDR3 comprises 17 residues.

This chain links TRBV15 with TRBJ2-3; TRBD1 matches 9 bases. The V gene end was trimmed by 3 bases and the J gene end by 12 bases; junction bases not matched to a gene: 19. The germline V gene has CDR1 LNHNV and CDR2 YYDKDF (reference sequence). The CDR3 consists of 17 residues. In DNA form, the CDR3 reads TGTGCCACCAGCAGTAGAGGGAGGGACAGGGCCCTCAACCCCCAGTATTTT. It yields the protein CATSSRGRDRALNPQYF.

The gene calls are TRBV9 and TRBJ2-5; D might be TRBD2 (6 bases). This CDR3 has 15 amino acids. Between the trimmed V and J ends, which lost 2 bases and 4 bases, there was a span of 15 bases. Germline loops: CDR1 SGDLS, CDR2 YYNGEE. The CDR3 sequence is CASSVKGGVGETQYF. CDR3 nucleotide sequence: TGTGCCAGCAGCGTTAAGGGCGGGGTGGGAGAGACCCAGTACTTC.

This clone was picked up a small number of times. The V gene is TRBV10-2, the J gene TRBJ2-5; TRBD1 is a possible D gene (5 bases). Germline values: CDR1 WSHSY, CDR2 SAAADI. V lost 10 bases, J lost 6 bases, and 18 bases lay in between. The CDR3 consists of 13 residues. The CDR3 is CATLSQGRKTQYF. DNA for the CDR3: TGCGCCACCCTAAGCCAGGGTCGAAAGACCCAGTACTTC.

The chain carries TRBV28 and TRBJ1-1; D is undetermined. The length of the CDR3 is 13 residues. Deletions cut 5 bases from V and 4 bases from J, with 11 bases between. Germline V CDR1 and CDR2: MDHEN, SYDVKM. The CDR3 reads CASSPPGSTEAFF. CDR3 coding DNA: TGTGCCAGCAGTCCACCCGGGAGCACTGAAGCTTTCTTT. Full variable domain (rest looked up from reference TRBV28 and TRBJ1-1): DVKVTQSSRYLVKRTGEKVFLECVQDMDHENMFWYRQDPGLGLRLIYFSYDVKMKEKGDIPEGYSVSREKKERFSLILESASTNQTSMYLCASSPPGSTEAFFGQGTRLTVV.

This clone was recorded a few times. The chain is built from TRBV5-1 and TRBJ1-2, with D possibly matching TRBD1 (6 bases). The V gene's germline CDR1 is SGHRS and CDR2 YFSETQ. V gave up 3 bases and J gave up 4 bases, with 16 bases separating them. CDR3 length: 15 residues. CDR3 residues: CASSSSGDRAYGYTF. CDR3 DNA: TGCGCCAGCAGCTCTTCAGGGGATCGGGCCTATGGCTACACCTTC.

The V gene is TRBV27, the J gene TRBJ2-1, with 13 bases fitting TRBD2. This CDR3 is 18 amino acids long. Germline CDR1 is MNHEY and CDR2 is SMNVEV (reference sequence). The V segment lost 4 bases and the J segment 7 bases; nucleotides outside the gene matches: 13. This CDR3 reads CASSSYIGAGLAGNEQFF. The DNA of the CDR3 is TGTGCCAGCAGTTCTTATATCGGCGCGGGACTAGCGGGAAATGAGCAGTTCTTC.

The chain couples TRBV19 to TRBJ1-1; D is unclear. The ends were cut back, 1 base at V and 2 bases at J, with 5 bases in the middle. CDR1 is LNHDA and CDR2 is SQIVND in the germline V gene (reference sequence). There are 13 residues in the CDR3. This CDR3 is CASSIGRNTEAFF. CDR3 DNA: TGTGCCAGTAGTATAGGCAGAAACACTGAAGCTTTCTTT.

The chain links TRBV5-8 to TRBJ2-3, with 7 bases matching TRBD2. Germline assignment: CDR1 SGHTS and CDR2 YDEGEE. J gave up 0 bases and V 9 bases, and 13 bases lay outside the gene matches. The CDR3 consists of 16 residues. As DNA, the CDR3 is TGTGCCATCCGGGCAGACCGGGGGGTAAGCACAGATACGCAGTATTTT. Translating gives CAIRADRGVSTDTQYF.

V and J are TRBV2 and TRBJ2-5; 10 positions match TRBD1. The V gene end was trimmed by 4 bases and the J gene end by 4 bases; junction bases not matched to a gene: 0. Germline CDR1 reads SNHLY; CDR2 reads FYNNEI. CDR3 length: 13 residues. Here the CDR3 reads CASSGDRGETQYF. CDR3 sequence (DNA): TGTGCCAGCAGTGGGGACAGGGGAGAGACCCAGTACTTC.

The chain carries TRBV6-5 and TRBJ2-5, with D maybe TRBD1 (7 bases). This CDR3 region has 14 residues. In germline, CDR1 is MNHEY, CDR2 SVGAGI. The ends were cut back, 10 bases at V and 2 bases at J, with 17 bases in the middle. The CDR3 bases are TGTGCCACCTCAGGGGGGAGGCTTCAAGAGACCCAGTACTTC. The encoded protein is CATSGGRLQETQYF.

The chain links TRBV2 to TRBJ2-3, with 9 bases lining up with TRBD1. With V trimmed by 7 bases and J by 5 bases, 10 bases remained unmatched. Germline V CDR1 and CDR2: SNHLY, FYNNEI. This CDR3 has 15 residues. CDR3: CASNTGTGRKDTQYF. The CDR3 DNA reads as TGTGCCAGCAACACCGGGACAGGGCGTAAAGATACGCAGTATTTT.

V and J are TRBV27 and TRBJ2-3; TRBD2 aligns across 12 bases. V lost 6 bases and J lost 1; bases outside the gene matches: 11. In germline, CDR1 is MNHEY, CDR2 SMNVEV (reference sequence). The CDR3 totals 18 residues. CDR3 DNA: TGTGCCAGCAGAAGACGACTAGCGGGAGTTTTGGGCACAGATACGCAGTATTTT. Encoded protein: CASRRRLAGVLGTDTQYF.

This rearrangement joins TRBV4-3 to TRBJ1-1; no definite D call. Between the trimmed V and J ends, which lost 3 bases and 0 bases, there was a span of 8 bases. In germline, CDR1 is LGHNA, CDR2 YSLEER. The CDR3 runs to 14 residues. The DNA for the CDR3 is TGCGCCAGCAGCCACGACTTCATGAACACTGAAGCTTTCTTT. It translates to CASSHDFMNTEAFF.

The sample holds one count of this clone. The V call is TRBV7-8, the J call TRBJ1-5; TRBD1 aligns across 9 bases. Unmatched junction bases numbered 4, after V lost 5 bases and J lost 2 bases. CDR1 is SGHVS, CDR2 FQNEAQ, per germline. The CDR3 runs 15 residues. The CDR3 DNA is TGTGCCAGCAGCCCTCGGACAGGGGGCAATCAGCCCCAGCATTTT. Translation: CASSPRTGGNQPQHF.

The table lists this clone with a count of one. The DNA of the CDR3 is TGTGCCAGCAGTTACGGTCTAGCGGGGGTTAATGAGCAGTTCTTC. As protein: CASSYGLAGVNEQFF. The chain joins TRBV6-5 to TRBJ2-1, with 10 bases identical to TRBD2. Trimming removed 2 bases from V and 7 bases from J; junction bases left unmatched: 5. CDR1 MNHEY and CDR2 SVGAGI come from the germline V gene. The CDR3 length is 15 residues.

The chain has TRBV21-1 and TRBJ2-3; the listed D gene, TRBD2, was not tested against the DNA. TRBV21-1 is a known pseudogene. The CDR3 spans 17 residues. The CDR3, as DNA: TGTGCCAGCAGCAAAGTTCGGACGGGGGGGAGCACAGATACGCAGTATTTT. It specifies CASSKVRTGGSTDTQYF.

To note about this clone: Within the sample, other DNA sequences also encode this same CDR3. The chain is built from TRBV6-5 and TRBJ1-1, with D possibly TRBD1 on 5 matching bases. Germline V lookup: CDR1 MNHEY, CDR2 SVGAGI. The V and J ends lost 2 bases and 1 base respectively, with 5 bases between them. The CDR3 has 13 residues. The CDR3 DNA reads TGTGCCAGCAGTTACCAGGGGAACACTGAAGCTTTCTTT. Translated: CASSYQGNTEAFF.

The CDR3, as DNA: TGTGCCAGCAGCCCGAGGCCAGGGGGCGACGAGCAGTACTTC. Its translation is CASSPRPGGDEQYF. The chain uses TRBV9 and TRBJ2-7; 8 bases align to TRBD1. The J segment lost 5 bases and the V segment lost 4 bases, leaving 8 bases of the junction unmatched. CDR3 length: 14 amino acids. Germline V gene lookup returns CDR1 SGDLS and CDR2 YYNGEE.

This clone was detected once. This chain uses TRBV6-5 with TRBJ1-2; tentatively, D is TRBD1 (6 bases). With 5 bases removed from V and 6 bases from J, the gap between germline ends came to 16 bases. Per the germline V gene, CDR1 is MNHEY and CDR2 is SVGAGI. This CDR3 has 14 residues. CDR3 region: CASSDGQWSDGYTF. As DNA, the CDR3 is TGTGCCAGCAGTGATGGACAGTGGTCTGATGGCTACACCTTC.

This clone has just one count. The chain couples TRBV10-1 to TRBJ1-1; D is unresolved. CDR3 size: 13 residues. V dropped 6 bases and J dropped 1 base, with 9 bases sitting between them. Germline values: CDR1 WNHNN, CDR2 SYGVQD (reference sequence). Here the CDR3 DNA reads TGCGCCAGCAGACGAGGGAAGAACACTGAAGCTTTCTTT. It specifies CASRRGKNTEAFF.

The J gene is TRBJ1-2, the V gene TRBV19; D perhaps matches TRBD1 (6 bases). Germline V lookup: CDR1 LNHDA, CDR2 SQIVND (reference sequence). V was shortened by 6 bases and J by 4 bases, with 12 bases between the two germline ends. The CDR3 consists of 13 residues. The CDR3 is CASRQQGSYGYTF. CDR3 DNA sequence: TGTGCCAGTAGGCAACAGGGATCCTATGGCTACACCTTC. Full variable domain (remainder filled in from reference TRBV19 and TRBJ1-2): DGGITQSPKYLFRKEGQNVTLSCEQNLNHDAMYWYRQDPGQGLRLIYYSQIVNDFQKGDIAEGYSVSREKKESFPLTVTSAQKNPTAFYLCASRQQGSYGYTFGSGTRLTVV.

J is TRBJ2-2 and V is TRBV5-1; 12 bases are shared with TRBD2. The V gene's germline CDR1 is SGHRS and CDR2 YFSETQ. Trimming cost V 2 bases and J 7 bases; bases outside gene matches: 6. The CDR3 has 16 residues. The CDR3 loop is CASSLRLAGDHGELFF. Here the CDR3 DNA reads TGCGCCAGCAGCTTAAGACTAGCGGGAGATCACGGGGAGCTGTTTTTT.

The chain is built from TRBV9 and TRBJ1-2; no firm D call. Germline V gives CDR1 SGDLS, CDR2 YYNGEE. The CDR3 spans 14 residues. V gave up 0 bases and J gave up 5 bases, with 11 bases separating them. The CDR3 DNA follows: TGTGCCAGCAGCGTAGAGGATCTTCCTTATGGCTACACCTTC. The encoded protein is CASSVEDLPYGYTF.

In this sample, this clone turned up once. The CDR3 here is CASSIQPAGGAYNEQFF. The CDR3 region has the DNA TGTGCCAGTAGTATACAGCCGGCGGGAGGCGCATACAATGAGCAGTTCTTC. The rearrangement joins TRBV19 to TRBJ2-1; 8 bases fit TRBD2. V lost 2 bases, J lost 4 bases, and 10 bases stayed unmatched. The CDR3 has 17 residues. The V gene's germline CDR1 is LNHDA and CDR2 SQIVND (reference sequence).